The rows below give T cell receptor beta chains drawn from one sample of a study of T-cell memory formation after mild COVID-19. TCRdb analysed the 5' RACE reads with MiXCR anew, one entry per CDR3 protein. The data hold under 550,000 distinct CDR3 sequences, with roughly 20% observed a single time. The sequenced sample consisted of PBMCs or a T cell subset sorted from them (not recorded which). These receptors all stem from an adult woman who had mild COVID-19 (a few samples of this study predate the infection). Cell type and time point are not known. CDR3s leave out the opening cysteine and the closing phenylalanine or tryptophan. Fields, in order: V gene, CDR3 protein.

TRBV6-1 ASSRGGFNEQF
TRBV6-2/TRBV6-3 ASSSRGQREQY
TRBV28 ASSPRLAGETQY
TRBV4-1 ASSQDLSSGSEQF
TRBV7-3 ASSRGPLGQETQY
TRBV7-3 ASSLTSGGRETQY
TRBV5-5 ASSLDEVTEAF
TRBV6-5 ASSHRRTGQFEPLH
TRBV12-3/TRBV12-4 ASSFGRYNEQF
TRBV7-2 ASSKLDQPQH
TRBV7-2 ASSYDHRGANYGYT
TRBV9 ASSRSGQNTGELF
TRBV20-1 SARGLITGAANTEAF
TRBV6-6 ASSYSSWYDRGNIQY
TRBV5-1 ASSFFQGSNQPQH
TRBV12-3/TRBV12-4 ASRQTPYNEQF
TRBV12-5 ASGLTRGRTGVTEAF
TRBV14 ASTHSGGANEQF
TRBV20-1 SALRPGGTDTQY
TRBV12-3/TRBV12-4 ASSQDSLNEKLF
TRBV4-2 ASSQDQSGDYGYT
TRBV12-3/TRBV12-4 ASRAPGTGSYNEQF
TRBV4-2 ASSQARGIVETQY
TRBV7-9 ASIIKREGPNTGELF
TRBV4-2 ASSSTGGSFYEQY
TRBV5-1 ASRLADGELF
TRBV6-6 ASNNPPGLGLYEQY
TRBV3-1 ASSQGPGLAGGLAKNIQY
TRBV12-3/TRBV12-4 ASSRTPNEQF
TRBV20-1 SARGWEGNYGYT
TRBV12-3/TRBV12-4 ASSLYRQGQETQY
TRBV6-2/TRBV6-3 ASKSGRTYNEQF
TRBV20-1 SATRRQGGNTDTQY